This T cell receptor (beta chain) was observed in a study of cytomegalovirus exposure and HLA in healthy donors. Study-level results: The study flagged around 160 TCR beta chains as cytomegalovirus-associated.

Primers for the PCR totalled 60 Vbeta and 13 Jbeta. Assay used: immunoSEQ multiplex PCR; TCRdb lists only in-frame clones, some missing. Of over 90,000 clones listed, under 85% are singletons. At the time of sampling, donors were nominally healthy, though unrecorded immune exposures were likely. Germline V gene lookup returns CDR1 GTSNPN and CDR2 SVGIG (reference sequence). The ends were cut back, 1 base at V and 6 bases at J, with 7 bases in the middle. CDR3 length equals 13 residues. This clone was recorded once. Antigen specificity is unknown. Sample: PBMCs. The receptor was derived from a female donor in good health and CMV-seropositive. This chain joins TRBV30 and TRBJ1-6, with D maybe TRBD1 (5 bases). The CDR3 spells CAWSDRSNSPLHF. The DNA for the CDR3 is TGTGCCTGGAGTGACAGGAGTAATTCACCCCTCCACTTT.